This passage covers 11 T cell receptor beta chains from one sample sequenced in a study of CD8 T cells in ankylosing spondylitis. Study outcomes and limitations: A TCR beta motif of roughly eight highly homologous variants appeared characteristic of ankylosing spondylitis blood.

One entry per CDR3 protein results from TCRdb running MiXCR on the 5' RACE reads. The sample records hundreds of thousands of distinct CDR3 sequences, over 9.5% being singletons. No antigens are known for them. Sequenced sample: blood, either unsorted or a sorted T cell fraction (not recorded which). All receptors come from a male donor with ankylosing spondylitis.

In this sample, this clonotype turned up a few times. V gene TRBV7-9 combines with J gene TRBJ2-6; TRBD2 agrees at 7 bases. J lost 0 bases, V lost 1 base, and 0 bases had no gene match. The CDR3 covers 16 residues. Germline CDR1 is SEHNR and CDR2 is FQNEAQ (reference sequence). The DNA for the CDR3 is TGTGCCAGCAGCTTAGGGGAGGGCTCTGGGGCCAACGTCCTGACTTTC. It encodes CASSLGEGSGANVLTF.

At least ten counts were recorded for this clonotype. This chain uses TRBV29-1 with TRBJ2-1, with 9 bases fitting TRBD1. CDR1 SQVTM and CDR2 ANQGSEA come from the germline V gene. V lost 1 base, J lost 2 bases, and 6 bases stayed unmatched. The CDR3 loop spans 16 amino acids. CDR3 sequence: CSVEVGTGSTYNEQFF. CDR3 DNA sequence: TGCAGCGTTGAAGTAGGGACAGGGAGTACCTACAATGAGCAGTTCTTC.

The sample holds a few counts of this clonotype. The V call is TRBV4-1, the J call TRBJ2-3, with D perhaps TRBD2 (5 bases). The CDR3 runs 16 residues. Germline loops: CDR1 MGHRA, CDR2 YSYEKL. Between the trimmed V and J ends, which lost 4 bases and 4 bases, there was a span of 18 bases. CDR3 residues: CASSRGRRNPADTQYF. CDR3 nucleotide sequence: TGCGCCAGCAGCCGAGGGCGCAGAAACCCGGCAGATACGCAGTATTTT.

This chain joins TRBV5-1 and TRBJ1-1; TRBD1 agrees at 7 bases. V shed 7 bases and J 4 bases; nucleotides not matched to a gene: 7. The CDR3 is 13 residues long. The germline V gene encodes CDR1 SGHRS and CDR2 YFSETQ. The CDR3 loop reads CASALQGTTEAFF. The CDR3 DNA reads as TGCGCCAGCGCCCTACAGGGGACCACTGAAGCTTTCTTT.

The chain carries TRBV7-2 and TRBJ1-2; possible D gene TRBD1, 5 bases. From germline, CDR1 is SGHTA and CDR2 FQGNSA. CDR3 size: 14 residues. The V end lost 2 bases, the J end lost 5 bases, and 12 bases lay between the germline ends. CDR3 DNA sequence: TGTGCCAGCAGCTTAACGCAGGGAGGATATGGCTACACCTTC. Its translation: CASSLTQGGYGYTF.

The CDR3 region is CSATTGQGETQYF. CDR3 sequence (DNA): TGCAGTGCTACTACGGGACAGGGGGAGACCCAGTACTTC. The V call is TRBV20-1, the J call TRBJ2-5; TRBD1 aligns across 10 bases. Germline loops: CDR1 DFQATT, CDR2 SNEGSKA (reference sequence). V gave up 4 bases and J gave up 5 bases; unmatched junction bases: 4. This CDR3 spans 13 amino acids.

This clonotype has ten or more counts. V is TRBV5-1 and J is TRBJ2-3; TRBD2 matches at 9 bases. The CDR3 sequence is 14 residues long. V was clipped by 0 bases and J by 8 bases; unmatched bases: 4. Germline assignment: CDR1 SGHRS and CDR2 YFSETQ. This chain's CDR3 is CASSLGLAGSTQYF. Here the CDR3 DNA reads TGCGCCAGCAGCTTGGGTCTAGCGGGGTCTACGCAGTATTTT.

This clonotype was observed at least ten times. This chain connects TRBV12-3 or TRBV12-4 to TRBJ2-1; 14 nucleotides agree with TRBD2. Unmatched junction bases numbered 4, after V lost 6 bases and J lost 6 bases. CDR3 length equals 15 residues. CDR3 in amino acids: CASRKGLAGANEQFF. The CDR3 DNA follows: TGTGCCAGCAGGAAGGGACTAGCGGGAGCCAATGAGCAGTTCTTC.

The sample holds many counts of this clonotype. V and J are TRBV20-1 and TRBJ2-4; possible D gene TRBD2, 5 bases. The CDR3 has 16 residues. From germline, CDR1 is DFQATT and CDR2 SNEGSKA (reference sequence). The ends were cut back, 0 bases at V and 4 bases at J, with 16 bases in the middle. CDR3 sequence: CSARDSPTIGKNIQYF. The CDR3 DNA follows: TGCAGTGCTAGAGATTCCCCGACTATTGGGAAAAACATTCAGTACTTC.

This clonotype was counted between two and nine times. V is TRBV5-5 and J is TRBJ1-6, with D possibly TRBD1 on 6 matching bases. The CDR3 runs to 16 residues. Trimming stripped 0 bases from V and 8 bases from J, with 15 bases between. Germline V CDR1 and CDR2: SGHKS, YYEKEE (reference sequence). CDR3 in amino acids: CASSLVSGGADSPLHF. The CDR3 nucleotides read TGTGCCAGCAGCTTGGTATCCGGGGGCGCGGATTCACCCCTCCACTTT.

This clonotype was found many times. The chain recombines TRBV4-2 with TRBJ1-2, with D perhaps TRBD1 (5 bases). Germline V gene sequence: CDR1 LGHNA, CDR2 YNFKEQ. V lost 3 bases to trimming and J lost 4 bases, with 15 bases between them. This CDR3 region has 15 residues. The CDR3 spells CASSQGQGEGYGYTF. As DNA, the CDR3 is TGTGCCAGCAGCCAGGGTCAGGGTGAAGGCTATGGCTACACCTTC.